This TCR beta chain was documented in a study of CD8+ T cells in alopecia areata. Study as a whole: Female C3H/HeJ mice aged roughly 6-10 weeks were given skin from C3H/HeJ graft donors, 6-12 months old, that had spontaneous alopecia. Points from the study as a whole: Sequencing of scalp samples also includes resident alphabeta T cells from normal skin. With patients, TCR sharing proved less clear than in mice, a difference possibly related to HLA. Compared with normal scalp, lesional scalp had higher clonality and more expanded CD8+ clones.

CD4, CD8alpha, NKG2D, NKG2ACE and other markers guided sorting of pooled cutaneous lymph node cells. Isolated RNA was reverse transcribed into cDNA used as the sequencing template. TCRdb's table, derived via immunoSEQ multiplex PCR, lists solely in-frame clones and lacks some. This repertoire holds about 9,000 clones, and none appear only once. The table lists this clone with many counts. Its target is unknown. Mouse germline and gene names are used. Read sequence stops 4 residues before the CDR3 end, and the germline J gene provides the missing end. This CDR3 contains 16 residues. Trimming removed 0 bases from V and 0 bases from J; junction bases left unmatched: 4. Looked up from germline, CDR1 is NSQYPW and CDR2 is LRSPGD (reference sequence).

The sequenced sample consisted of CD8+ T cells sorted from a lymph node. This TCR was recovered from a C3H/HeJ mouse with alopecia areata. The MHC haplotype of this mouse line is H2-k. The V call is TRBV1, the J call TRBJ2-7, with 8 positions matching TRBD2. Incomplete CDR3 DNA: TGCACCTGCAGTGCAGATTTGGGGGGGAGCTCCTAT. Its protein product is CTCSADLGGSSY. The whole CDR3 sequence reads CTCSADLGGSSYEQYF. Supplemented by reference TRBV1 and TRBJ2-7, the full variable domain reads VTLLEQNPRWRLVPRGQAVNLRCILKNSQYPWMSWYQQDLQKQLQWLFTLRSPGDKEVKSLPGADYLATRVTDTELRLQVANMSQGRTLYCTCSADLGGSSYEQYFGPGTRLTVL.